This is a list of T cell receptor beta chains from one sample in a study of cytomegalovirus exposure and HLA in healthy donors. Data came from immunoSEQ multiplex PCR; TCRdb stores just in-frame clones and leaves some out. The sample shows around 210,000 clones, about four fifths of them seen only once. The sequencing sample was made of PBMCs. The receptor set was obtained from a male donor in good health and CMV-seropositive. Both conserved end residues are part of each CDR3. The D gene is left open where the match is weak. Size tells how often a clone was seen (once, few, many) or the class of an expanded clone, and some rows leave it out.

clone_size | j_call | cdr3_length | d_call | v_call | cdr3_nt | cdr3_aa
NA | TRBJ1-3 | 16 | TRBD1 | TRBV18 | TGTGCCAGCTCACTGGGGACAGGGGTCAACGGAAACACCATATATTTT | CASSLGTGVNGNTIYF
NA | TRBJ1-6 | 15 | NA | TRBV19 | TGTGCCACTTTACCGGTGGCAGGGAAGAGTTCACCCCTCCACTTT | CATLPVAGKSSPLHF
NA | TRBJ2-1 | 13 | TRBD1 | TRBV6-5 | TGTGCCAGCCGGGACAGGGGCCGCAATGAGCAGTTCTTC | CASRDRGRNEQFF
NA | TRBJ1-1 | 14 | NA | TRBV6-1 | TGTGCCAGCACCCCAAGGAGGGGAGAGGCAGGGGCTTTCTTT | CASTPRRGEAGAFF
NA | TRBJ2-7 | 13 | TRBD2 | TRBV19 | TGTGCCAGTAGTAGCGGGGGAGACTACGAGCAGTACTTC | CASSSGGDYEQYF
NA | TRBJ1-1 | 13 | NA | TRBV7-2 | TGTGCCAGCAGCCCCACAGATTACACTGAAGCTTTCTTT | CASSPTDYTEAFF
NA | TRBJ2-7 | 15 | TRBD2 | TRBV11-3 | TGTGCCAGCAGCTTAAGTACTAGCGGTAGATACGAGCAGTACTTC | CASSLSTSGRYEQYF
once | TRBJ1-1 | 14 | NA | TRBV6-6 | TGTGCCAGCAGTGCAAGACAGAAGAACACTGAAGCTTTCTTT | CASSARQKNTEAFF
NA | TRBJ1-6 | 14 | NA | TRBV9 | TGTGCCAGCAGCGTTCTTGAGGGTAGATCACCCCTCCACTTT | CASSVLEGRSPLHF
once | TRBJ2-7 | 13 | TRBD1 | TRBV6-5 | TGTGCCAGCAGTATCGACAGGGAAGACGAGCAGTACTTC | CASSIDREDEQYF
NA | TRBJ1-1 | 14 | NA | TRBV19 | TGTGCCAGCCGCGCCCCCCAGGTGAACACTGAAGCTTTCTTT | CASRAPQVNTEAFF
NA | TRBJ2-3 | 15 | TRBD2 | TRBV7-9 | TGTGCCAGCAGCTTCCTAGCGGGGGGCTCAGATACGCAGTATTTT | CASSFLAGGSDTQYF
NA | TRBJ2-1 | 15 | TRBD2 | TRBV19 | TGTGCCAGTAGTATTTCCCTAGCGGTTTATAATGAGCAGTTCTTC | CASSISLAVYNEQFF
NA | TRBJ2-2 | 15 | TRBD2 | TRBV5-4 | TGTGCCAGCCAAATGGTAGCGGGGAACACCGGGGAGCTGTTTTTT | CASQMVAGNTGELFF
NA | TRBJ2-7 | 15 | TRBD2 | TRBV7-9 | TGTTCCAGCAGCTTAGCCATAGCGGGAAACTACGAGCAGTACTTC | CSSSLAIAGNYEQYF
NA | TRBJ2-1 | 16 | TRBD2 | TRBV9 | TGTGCCAGCAGCGTAGCCACGGGGGGACCCTACAATGAGCAGTTCTTC | CASSVATGGPYNEQFF
NA | TRBJ2-2 | 15 | NA | TRBV5-1 | TGCGCCAGCAGCTTGGGGGACTCATCAACCGGGGAGCTGTTTTTT | CASSLGDSSTGELFF
NA | TRBJ2-1 | 15 | NA | TRBV6-5 | TGTGCCAGCAGGCCCACATCCAGCTCCTACAATGAGCAGTTCTTC | CASRPTSSSYNEQFF
NA | TRBJ1-5 | 13 | NA | TRBV6-1 | TGTGCCAGCAGTCTAGACGTGAATCAGCCCCAGCATTTT | CASSLDVNQPQHF
NA | TRBJ1-1 | 15 | NA | TRBV7-2 | TGTGCCAGCAGCCAACGGGGGGGGCGCGAGGTTAGTGCTTTCTTT | CASSQRGGREVSAFF
NA | TRBJ2-5 | 16 | NA | TRBV18 | TGTGCCAGCTCACCCCTGCCTGGGCAGGGAGGCGAGACCCAGTACTTC | CASSPLPGQGGETQYF
NA | TRBJ2-5 | 18 | TRBD2 | TRBV10-1 | TGCGCCAGCCGCAGGGGACTAGCGGGAGGTGTTTTTGGAGAGACCCAGTACTTC | CASRRGLAGGVFGETQYF
NA | TRBJ1-1 | 13 | NA | TRBV11-3 | TGTGCCAGCAGCTTAGCCGGAGACACTGAAGCTTTCTTT | CASSLAGDTEAFF
NA | TRBJ2-1 | 13 | NA | TRBV4-2 | TGTGCCAGCAGCCAAGGGAGTCTACCTGAGCAGTTCTTC | CASSQGSLPEQFF
once | TRBJ2-7 | 15 | TRBD2 | TRBV11-2 | TGTGCCAGCAGCTCCCCCCGAGGACTAGCGGGGGAGCAGTACTTC | CASSSPRGLAGEQYF
NA | TRBJ2-3 | 16 | TRBD1 | TRBV15 | TGTGCCACCAGCAGGGGCAGGACAGGGGTGTCAGATACGCAGTATTTT | CATSRGRTGVSDTQYF
NA | TRBJ1-5 | 12 | NA | TRBV6-4 | TGTGCCAGCAAGGCGACGGGTCAGCCCCAGCATTTT | CASKATGQPQHF
NA | TRBJ2-7 | 15 | TRBD1 | TRBV27 | TGTGCCAGCAGTTTCGACAGGGGCTACACTTACGAGCAGTACTTC | CASSFDRGYTYEQYF
NA | TRBJ2-1 | 12 | NA | TRBV19 | TGTGCCAGTAGTATTCGTAGCAATGAGCAGTTCTTC | CASSIRSNEQFF
NA | TRBJ2-5 | 14 | TRBD1 | TRBV18 | TGTGCCAGCTCACTTGGACAGGCCAGCAAGACCCAGTACTTC | CASSLGQASKTQYF
NA | TRBJ2-4 | 15 | TRBD1 | TRBV6-4 | TGTGCCAGCAGTCCCGGGACAGGGTATTTTGACATTCAGTACTTC | CASSPGTGYFDIQYF
once | TRBJ1-3 | 15 | TRBD1 | TRBV28 | TGTGCCAGCAGCCCGGGGACAGGGAGAGGAAACACCATATATTTT | CASSPGTGRGNTIYF
NA | TRBJ2-3 | 19 | NA | TRBV7-7 | TGTGCTAGCAGCGCACCGGGTGGAAAGAGGGGGTTGAGCACAGATACGCAGTATTTT | CASSAPGGKRGLSTDTQYF
NA | TRBJ2-4 | 14 | NA | TRBV7-9 | TGTGCCAGCAGCTTAAGCATGTCCAAAAACATTCAGTACTTC | CASSLSMSKNIQYF
NA | TRBJ1-2 | 13 | NA | TRBV6-5 | TGTGCCAGCAGTTACAACTTCCTATATGGCTACACCTTC | CASSYNFLYGYTF
few | TRBJ2-7 | 15 | NA | TRBV9 | TGTGCCAGCAGCGTAGGAGGGGGAGAGGGCTACGAGCAGTACTTC | CASSVGGGEGYEQYF
few | TRBJ2-3 | 15 | TRBD2 | TRBV6-5 | TGTGCCAGCGGCACCACTAGCGCCAGCACAGATACGCAGTATTTT | CASGTTSASTDTQYF
once | TRBJ2-5 | 17 | TRBD1 | TRBV7-9 | TGTGCCAGCAGCTGGTTCGGGACAGGGGTTTACCAAGAGACCCAGTACTTC | CASSWFGTGVYQETQYF
NA | TRBJ1-2 | 12 | NA | TRBV29-1 | TGCAGCGTTCGGACAGATGAATATGGCTACACCTTC | CSVRTDEYGYTF
NA | TRBJ1-6 | 14 | TRBD1 | TRBV18 | TGTGCCAGCTCACCAGGGGACAGGAATTCACCCCTCCACTTT | CASSPGDRNSPLHF
NA | TRBJ2-3 | 14 | TRBD1 | TRBV4-3 | TGCGCCAGCAGCCGACAGGGGGCGGGAGATACGCAGTATTTT | CASSRQGAGDTQYF
once | TRBJ1-1 | 12 | NA | TRBV7-2 | TGTGCCAGCAGCTTATTCGGGGCTGAAGCTTTCTTT | CASSLFGAEAFF
NA | TRBJ1-2 | 15 | NA | TRBV7-9 | TGTGCCAGCAGCCTACTGGACAGATCCGCCTATGGCTACACCTTC | CASSLLDRSAYGYTF
NA | TRBJ2-1 | 17 | TRBD1 | TRBV6-1 | TGTGCCAGCAGTGCGCGACAGGGGAGAAGCTCCTACAATGAGCAGTTCTTC | CASSARQGRSSYNEQFF
once | TRBJ2-5 | 15 | NA | TRBV9 | TGTGCCAGCAGCTCAGGGACACCGGGGAAAGAGACCCAGTACTTC | CASSSGTPGKETQYF
NA | TRBJ1-2 | 15 | TRBD1 | TRBV2 | TGTGCCAGCAGTGAAGCTCAGGGGGCACCCTATGGCTACACCTTC | CASSEAQGAPYGYTF
once | TRBJ2-7 | 10 | NA | TRBV29-1 | TGCAGCGTTGTCAGCGCCGAGCAGTACTTC | CSVVSAEQYF
once | TRBJ1-1 | 17 | NA | TRBV18 | TGTGCCAGCTCACCACGGCCCGGACTCGAACAGAACACTGAAGCTTTCTTT | CASSPRPGLEQNTEAFF
NA | TRBJ2-1 | 14 | NA | TRBV10-3 | TGTGCCATCAGGGGTAGCGGATCCTACAATGAGCAGTTCTTC | CAIRGSGSYNEQFF
NA | TRBJ2-5 | 13 | NA | TRBV6-5 | TGTGCCAGCAGGGCGGCACGGGGAGAGACCCAGTACTTC | CASRAARGETQYF
NA | TRBJ1-4 | 12 | NA | TRBV19 | TGTGCCAGTAGGGATCCGGGACAACAACTGTTTTTT | CASRDPGQQLFF
NA | TRBJ2-5 | 15 | TRBD1 | TRBV27 | TGTGCCAGCAGCCGGGGGACAGGGGGCCGTGAGACCCAGTACTTC | CASSRGTGGRETQYF
NA | TRBJ2-7 | 14 | NA | TRBV19 | TGTGCCAGTAGTTTCCGGACAGAGGAGAACGAGCAGTACTTC | CASSFRTEENEQYF
few | TRBJ1-6 | 15 | TRBD1 | TRBV27 | TGTGCCAGCAGTTTATCGACAGGGAGAGCTTCACCCCTCCACTTT | CASSLSTGRASPLHF
NA | TRBJ2-5 | 15 | NA | TRBV19 | TGTGCCAGTAGTATCGGTCAGACAATAAAAGAGACCCAGTACTTC | CASSIGQTIKETQYF
NA | TRBJ1-1 | 17 | NA | TRBV7-6 | TGTGCCAGCAGCTCCGCTGACGGCCTTTACAGATCGACTGAAGCTTTCTTT | CASSSADGLYRSTEAFF
NA | TRBJ2-3 | 17 | TRBD1 | TRBV4-1 | TGCGCCAGCAGCCAGTTCCCCGGACAGGGGGCCACAGATACGCAGTATTTT | CASSQFPGQGATDTQYF
NA | TRBJ1-6 | 15 | NA | TRBV6-5 | TGTGCCAGCAGCCTTCCAGGGGCTCGGGGTTCACCCCTCCACTTT | CASSLPGARGSPLHF
few | TRBJ2-5 | 15 | NA | TRBV4-3 | TGCGCCAGCAGCCAAGCCGCACTTTCGCAAGAGACCCAGTACTTC | CASSQAALSQETQYF
few | TRBJ2-7 | 14 | NA | TRBV12-2 | TGTGCAAGTCGCTTAGGCGGGAGCTCCTACGAGCAGTACTTC | CASRLGGSSYEQYF